This T cell receptor beta chain was captured in a study of T cell changes during pregnancy in multiple sclerosis. This CDR3 is 15 amino acids long. Trimming stripped 6 bases from V and 1 base from J, with 14 bases between. CDR1 and CDR2 from the germline V gene are SGDLS and YYNGEE. The method was immunoSEQ multiplex PCR; TCRdb's version includes in-frame clones alone and lacks a portion of them. The sample lists tens of thousands of clones; 75% to 95% were seen once. Sequenced material: peripheral blood, taken in the first trimester of pregnancy. This chain uses TRBV9 with TRBJ1-5, with D tentatively TRBD1 (5 bases). The clonotype comes from a female donor in good health, enrolled as a control in a pregnancy study. CDR3: CASTKGVGSNQPQHF. The CDR3 DNA follows: TGTGCCAGCACCAAAGGGGTGGGGAGCAATCAGCCCCAGCATTTT.